Presented here are 28 T cell receptor beta chains from one specimen sequenced in a study of T cell responses to AZD1222 COVID-19 vaccine. Sequenced by immunoSEQ multiplex PCR; TCRdb stores in-frame clones only, minus some. The sample includes some 97,000 clones, approximately 87% of them seen just once. Material: peripheral blood, obtained on day 0 of MenACWY control vaccination. The receptor set was obtained from an adult in good health.

CDR3 coding DNA: TGTGCCAGCAGCGTAGGGAGGGGAGGCTATGGCTACACCTTC. Translation gives CASSVGRGGYGYTF. The chain uses TRBV9 and TRBJ1-2; tentatively, D is TRBD1 (5 bases). This CDR3 region has 14 residues. V gave up 0 bases and J gave up 4 bases, with 10 bases separating them. Germline CDR1 SGDLS, CDR2 YYNGEE.

This clone has more than one count but fewer than ten. V gene TRBV7-9 combines with J gene TRBJ1-4; D may be TRBD1 (6 bases). Germline V gene lookup returns CDR1 SEHNR and CDR2 FQNEAQ (reference sequence). The V end was cut by 0 bases, the J end by 4 bases, with 6 bases between. CDR3 size: 14 residues. The CDR3 DNA follows: TGTGCCAGCAGCTTAGCAGGGGGTAATGAAAAACTGTTTTTT. Translation gives CASSLAGGNEKLFF.

The chain uses TRBV4-3 and TRBJ2-1, with 10 bases matching TRBD1. Germline V gives CDR1 LGHNA, CDR2 YSLEER. CDR3 size: 16 residues. The ends lost 4 bases at V and 8 bases at J; junction bases unmatched: 11. CDR3 region: CASSRYRDRGGDEQFF. In DNA form, the CDR3 reads TGCGCCAGCAGCCGTTACCGGGACAGGGGAGGGGATGAGCAGTTCTTC.

The V and J genes are TRBV3-1 (or the pseudogene TRBV3-2) and TRBJ2-7; tentative D call: TRBD2 (5 bases). Deletions cut 4 bases from V and 6 bases from J, with 13 bases between. The CDR3 is 13 residues long. Germline values: CDR1 LGHDT, CDR2 YNNKEL (reference sequence). The CDR3 sequence is CASSPIRGAEQYF. CDR3 nucleotides: TGTGCCAGCAGCCCGATTCGGGGAGCCGAGCAGTACTTC.

This chain joins TRBV19 and TRBJ1-5; 8 bases are a match to TRBD1. Germline V lookup: CDR1 LNHDA, CDR2 SQIVND (reference sequence). V lost 3 bases and J lost 6; bases outside the gene matches: 4. The CDR3 is 14 amino acids. CDR3 DNA: TGTGCCAGTAGTATGGCGACAGGGGCTCAGCCCCAGCATTTT. Translated: CASSMATGAQPQHF.

This clone was seen a handful of times. The chain is built from TRBV19 and TRBJ2-1; D is uncertain. Between the trimmed V and J ends, which lost 1 base and 5 bases, there was a span of 9 bases. The CDR3 contains 14 residues. CDR1 and CDR2 (germline): LNHDA, SQIVND (reference sequence). CDR3 protein: CASSIGVRNNEQFF. DNA of the CDR3: TGTGCCAGTAGTATAGGAGTCAGAAACAATGAGCAGTTCTTC.

The chain employs TRBV5-1 and TRBJ1-2, with 9 bases lining up with TRBD1. CDR1 is SGHRS, CDR2 YFSETQ, per germline. This CDR3 comprises 15 residues. V was clipped by 3 bases and J by 5 bases; unmatched bases: 8. The DNA of the CDR3 is TGCGCCAGCAGCTCGGGACAGGGAGGGGAGTATGGCTACACCTTC. Protein product: CASSSGQGGEYGYTF.

For the CDR3, the DNA is TGTGCCAGCAGCTTTAGCACGGAGGGAACATATGGCTACACCTTC. Translating it yields CASSFSTEGTYGYTF. This chain connects TRBV13 to TRBJ1-2; D is unclear. The germline gives CDR1 PRHDT, CDR2 FYEKMQ (reference sequence). The germline V and J ends were trimmed by 3 bases and 5 bases, with 16 bases remaining between them. CDR3 length: 15 amino acids.

This chain joins TRBV19 and TRBJ2-5; D is undetermined. V was trimmed by 2 bases and J by 10 bases, leaving 11 bases between them. The CDR3 extends over 12 amino acids. The germline V gene encodes CDR1 LNHDA and CDR2 SQIVND (reference sequence). The CDR3 is CASSIKGGDQYF. Here the CDR3 DNA reads TGTGCCAGTAGTATAAAGGGTGGAGACCAGTACTTC.

This chain links TRBV5-4 with TRBJ2-5; TRBD1 aligns across 7 bases. Germline CDR1 and CDR2: SGHNT and YYREEE (reference sequence). The trim removed 4 bases at V and 2 bases at J, leaving 8 bases unmatched. There are 15 residues in the CDR3. Here the CDR3 DNA reads TGTGCCAGCAGCCCGAGACAGGGCCGGCAAGAGACCCAGTACTTC. This sequence encodes CASSPRQGRQETQYF.

V usage is TRBV6-5 and J usage is TRBJ2-5; D is possibly TRBD2 (5 bases). The V end lost 6 bases, the J end lost 7 bases, and 15 bases lay between the germline ends. CDR1 and CDR2 from the germline V gene are MNHEY and SVGAGI. The CDR3 totals 13 residues. The CDR3 protein is CASSYTQEGTQYF. The CDR3 coding sequence is TGTGCCAGCAGCTATACACAAGAGGGGACCCAGTACTTC.

This chain joins TRBV19 and TRBJ1-2; the D is unclear. V was trimmed by 6 bases and J by 1 base, leaving 6 bases between them. CDR1 is LNHDA, CDR2 SQIVND, per germline (reference sequence). CDR3 length: 12 residues. The CDR3 here is CASRQDNYGYTF. The CDR3 DNA is TGTGCCAGTAGGCAAGATAACTATGGCTACACCTTC.

This chain links TRBV30 with TRBJ1-2; D may be TRBD1 (6 bases). V was clipped by 2 bases and J by 6 bases, with 16 bases between them. This CDR3 has 14 amino acids. From germline, CDR1 is GTSNPN and CDR2 SVGIG (reference sequence). This CDR3 is CAWSSLGGADGYTF. CDR3 bases: TGTGCCTGGAGTTCCCTCGGGGGGGCTGATGGCTACACCTTC.

The rearrangement uses TRBV6-5 and TRBJ2-2; D is perhaps TRBD1 (6 bases). Per germline, CDR1 MNHEY and CDR2 SVGAGI. The CDR3 spans 15 residues. Deletions cut 5 bases from V and 7 bases from J, with 17 bases between. CDR3 nucleotides: TGTGCCAGCAGTCACACAGGGACGAGGGGCGGGGAGCTGTTTTTT. Its translation is CASSHTGTRGGELFF.

V usage is TRBV14 and J usage is TRBJ1-2, with a weak D call TRBD1 (6 bases). V was clipped by 1 base and J by 2 bases, with 14 bases between them. CDR1 SGHDN and CDR2 FVKESK come from the germline V gene. The CDR3 is made up of 16 amino acids. The CDR3 loop reads CASSQVGGILNYGYTF. The CDR3 nucleotides are TGTGCCAGCAGCCAAGTCGGGGGCATTTTGAACTATGGCTACACCTTC.

The rearrangement uses TRBV5-1 and TRBJ1-4; D not resolved. From germline, CDR1 is SGHRS and CDR2 YFSETQ. The CDR3 contains 14 residues. The germline V and J ends were trimmed by 3 bases and 3 bases, with 9 bases remaining between them. This CDR3 reads CASSSGQANEKLFF. In DNA form, the CDR3 reads TGCGCCAGCAGCTCCGGGCAGGCTAATGAAAAACTGTTTTTT.

The chain uses TRBV18 and TRBJ2-7; D is unclear. Germline values: CDR1 KGHSH, CDR2 LQKENI. This CDR3 spans 11 amino acids. V was pared by 6 bases and J by 3 bases, with 6 bases between. The CDR3 reads CASSQNYEQYF. The CDR3 region has the DNA TGTGCCAGCTCCCAGAACTACGAGCAGTACTTC.

This rearrangement joins TRBV7-9 to TRBJ2-4; 9 nucleotides agree with TRBD2. Looked up from germline, CDR1 is SEHNR and CDR2 is FQNEAQ (reference sequence). V gave up 5 bases and J gave up 8 bases; unmatched junction bases: 10. The CDR3 is 15 residues long. The CDR3 is CASSPPGTSLDIQYF. The CDR3 DNA is TGTGCCAGCAGCCCCCCCGGGACTAGCCTAGACATTCAGTACTTC.

This sequence joins TRBV28 and TRBJ1-4; D is unresolved. This CDR3 is 14 amino acids long. The germline V gene has CDR1 MDHEN and CDR2 SYDVKM. Deletions cut 1 base from V and 8 bases from J, with 11 bases between. CDR3 region: CASSLSPFGEKLFF. The CDR3 bases are TGTGCCAGCAGTTTATCCCCCTTTGGCGAAAAACTGTTTTTT.

This clone has only one observation. This rearrangement joins TRBV18 to TRBJ1-2; D remains unclear. Trimming took off 6 bases at V and 1 base at J, with 9 bases between the two ends. Germline CDR1 reads KGHSH; CDR2 reads LQKENI. There are 13 residues in the CDR3. The CDR3 coding sequence is TGTGCCAGCTCCGTCGGGAGTAACTATGGCTACACCTTC. The encoded protein is CASSVGSNYGYTF.

The rearrangement uses TRBV4-3 and TRBJ1-5; D gene ambiguous. This CDR3 has 15 residues. Between the trimmed V and J ends, which lost 0 bases and 3 bases, there was a span of 9 bases. CDR1 and CDR2 from the germline V gene are LGHNA and YSLEER. The CDR3 region has the DNA TGCGCCAGCAGCCAAGAAATGATGGTCAATCAGCCCCAGCATTTT. Translated: CASSQEMMVNQPQHF.

The genes are TRBV29-1 and TRBJ2-1; 7 bases agree with TRBD1. Germline CDR1 and CDR2: SQVTM and ANQGSEA. The trim removed 4 bases at V and 2 bases at J, leaving 5 bases unmatched. The CDR3 is 14 amino acids. The DNA of the CDR3 is TGCAGCGTTGGAAGGACAGGTACCTACAATGAGCAGTTCTTC. Protein sequence: CSVGRTGTYNEQFF.

The chain combines TRBV11-2 with TRBJ2-1; D call uncertain. CDR1 SGHAT and CDR2 FQNNGV come from the germline V gene. Trimming shortened V by 1 base and J by 8 bases, and 12 bases separated the two germline ends. This CDR3 spans 14 amino acids. The CDR3, as DNA: TGTGCCAGCAGCTTAGGGGGTGGCAGCGATGAGCAGTTCTTC. It is translated as CASSLGGGSDEQFF. Looking up the rest from reference TRBV11-2 and TRBJ2-1 gives the full variable domain: EAGVAQSPRYKIIEKRQSVAFWCNPISGHATLYWYQQILGQGPKLLIQFQNNGVVDDSQLPKDRFSAERLKGVDSTLKIQPAKLEDSAVYLCASSLGGGSDEQFFGPGTRLTVL.

The chain is built from TRBV15 and TRBJ2-1; D unresolved. V was pared by 0 bases and J by 10 bases, with 13 bases between. Germline values: CDR1 LNHNV, CDR2 YYDKDF (reference sequence). This CDR3 region has 14 residues. CDR3 sequence: CATSRDPSDGEQFF. CDR3 bases: TGTGCCACCAGCAGAGATCCCTCAGACGGGGAGCAGTTCTTC.

The chain couples TRBV9 to TRBJ1-1; D unclear. The CDR3 length is 15 residues. With 0 bases removed from V and 0 bases from J, the gap between germline ends came to 9 bases. Looked up from germline, CDR1 is SGDLS and CDR2 is YYNGEE. The CDR3 nucleotides are TGTGCCAGCAGCGTAGCTGCTATTCTGAACACTGAAGCTTTCTTT. Translation gives CASSVAAILNTEAFF.

The CDR3 region is CASSSLSSTRNYEQYF. DNA of the CDR3: TGTGCCAGCAGCTCCCTCTCATCGACAAGGAACTACGAGCAGTACTTC. V is TRBV11-2 and J is TRBJ2-7; D unresolved. CDR1 and CDR2 (germline): SGHAT, FQNNGV. The CDR3 has 16 amino acids. Trimming removed 4 bases from V and 3 bases from J, with 19 bases in between.

The V and J genes are TRBV3-1 (or the pseudogene TRBV3-2) and TRBJ1-2, with D perhaps matching TRBD1 (5 bases). This CDR3 has 13 amino acids. Between the trimmed V and J ends, which lost 6 bases and 6 bases, there was a span of 14 bases. Germline V gene data show CDR1 as LGHDT and CDR2 as YNNKEL (reference sequence). The CDR3 loop is CASSFQGGDGYTF. The CDR3, as DNA: TGTGCCAGCAGTTTCCAGGGTGGGGATGGCTACACCTTC.

The chain links TRBV29-1 to TRBJ2-7; no clear D. The CDR3 has 13 residues. The germline V gene has CDR1 SQVTM and CDR2 ANQGSEA. V was shortened by 4 bases and J by 5 bases, with 15 bases between the two germline ends. The CDR3 here is CSVVLSGHHEQYF. In DNA, the CDR3 is TGCAGCGTTGTCCTTTCGGGCCACCACGAGCAGTACTTC.